The entry below describes one T cell receptor beta chain. The antigen is unknown. The junction had 9 bases not matched to a gene; V was cut back by 3 bases and J by 4 bases. The CDR3 is 15 residues long. Per the germline V gene, CDR1 is SGHRS and CDR2 is YFSETQ. TCRdb's copy holds only in-frame clones and misses some; the assay was immunoSEQ multiplex PCR. The profile covers some 180,000 clones, with roughly 86% appearing a single time and around 7.2% taken by the ten largest. These data come from a study of cytomegalovirus exposure and HLA in healthy donors. General study points: Most TCR sequences were seen very rarely across donors, but some public TCRs occurred in many. Associated with cytomegalovirus, according to the listing, were 164 TCR beta chains.

The source of this sequence is a man aged 30 to 45 in good health and CMV-seropositive. Sequenced input: PBMCs. The chain joins TRBV5-1 to TRBJ2-5, with TRBD1 matching 7 bases. The CDR3: CASSWNNAGGETQYF. The CDR3 bases are TGCGCCAGCAGCTGGAACAATGCAGGGGGAGAGACCCAGTACTTC.